The rows below give T cell receptor beta chains drawn from one sample of a study of PD-1 blockade in classical Hodgkin lymphoma. Only in-frame clones appear in the TCRdb table, and some are missing; sequencing was by immunoSEQ multiplex PCR. The top ten clones hold over 2.5% of a sample with some 70,000 clones, 93% of them seen once. The source material was peripheral blood mononuclear cells (PBMCs). Receptors originate from a human donor with classical Hodgkin lymphoma. Each CDR3 is given with its conserved first and last residue. A D gene is named only where the DNA matches it firmly. A row's size may be missing; if present it is once, few, many or a size class.

abundance: .
j_gene: TRBJ2-7
v_gene: TRBV5-4
d_gene: .
CDR3nt: TGTGCCAGCAGTCCGTGGGGAGACGAGCAGTACTTC
CDR3aa: CASSPWGDEQYF

abundance: once
j_gene: TRBJ2-1
v_gene: TRBV5-1
d_gene: TRBD2
CDR3nt: TGCGCCAGCAGCAAAGGGACTAGCGGGGGCAGCAATGAGCAGTTCTTC
CDR3aa: CASSKGTSGGSNEQFF

abundance: .
j_gene: TRBJ1-4
v_gene: TRBV28
d_gene: .
CDR3nt: TGTGCCAGCAGTTCCCAGGGGAGGTGGCGACTAAATGAAAAACTGTTTTTT
CDR3aa: CASSSQGRWRLNEKLFF

abundance: .
j_gene: TRBJ1-2
v_gene: TRBV16
d_gene: .
CDR3nt: TGTGCCAGCAGCCAAGGGTACCCTCTTCGAGGCTACACCTTC
CDR3aa: CASSQGYPLRGYTF

abundance: .
j_gene: TRBJ1-1
v_gene: TRBV19
d_gene: .
CDR3nt: TGTGCCAGTAGTATAGGTGCTATGGGATGGAACACTGAAGCTTTCTTT
CDR3aa: CASSIGAMGWNTEAFF

abundance: .
j_gene: TRBJ2-7
v_gene: TRBV6-1
d_gene: .
CDR3nt: TGTGCCAGCAGTGAAGTGACAACAGGCTCCTACGAGCAGTACTTC
CDR3aa: CASSEVTTGSYEQYF

abundance: .
j_gene: TRBJ2-1
v_gene: TRBV7-9
d_gene: .
CDR3nt: TGTGCCGGAGTCGGGGGATCCTACAATGAGCAGTTCTTC
CDR3aa: CAGVGGSYNEQFF

abundance: .
j_gene: TRBJ2-5
v_gene: TRBV23-1
d_gene: .
CDR3nt: TGCGCCAGCAGTCAATGGGTCGGAGCAGGCGGAATACTTCAAGAGACCCAGTACTTC
CDR3aa: CASSQWVGAGGILQETQYF

abundance: .
j_gene: TRBJ1-1
v_gene: TRBV5-1
d_gene: .
CDR3nt: TGCGCCAGCAGCCCGGGACAATATAGCACTGAAGCTTTCTTT
CDR3aa: CASSPGQYSTEAFF

abundance: .
j_gene: TRBJ2-5
v_gene: TRBV6-6
d_gene: .
CDR3nt: TGTGCCAGCAGTTACTCTTTTAACTTCGGGGTGGCTCAGTACTTC
CDR3aa: CASSYSFNFGVAQYF

abundance: .
j_gene: TRBJ1-1
v_gene: TRBV18
d_gene: .
CDR3nt: TGTGCCAGCTCACTGCCGAGTGAGAACACTGAAGCTTTCTTT
CDR3aa: CASSLPSENTEAFF

abundance: few
j_gene: TRBJ2-7
v_gene: TRBV7-2
d_gene: .
CDR3nt: TGTGCCAGCAGCTTAGCTCGGACTTCTTACGAGCAGTACTTC
CDR3aa: CASSLARTSYEQYF

abundance: few
j_gene: TRBJ1-1
v_gene: TRBV2
d_gene: .
CDR3nt: TGTGCCAGCAGGAGTTATCGGACGGGAGGGAACACTGAAGCTTTCTTT
CDR3aa: CASRSYRTGGNTEAFF

abundance: .
j_gene: TRBJ2-7
v_gene: TRBV15
d_gene: .
CDR3nt: TGTGCCACCAGCAGAAGACACGGGGGCGCGGGGGCCCACGAGCAGTACTTC
CDR3aa: CATSRRHGGAGAHEQYF

abundance: .
j_gene: TRBJ2-7
v_gene: TRBV15
d_gene: TRBD1
CDR3nt: TGTGCCACCAGCAGGACAGGGGTTAGGTCCTACGAGCAGTACTTC
CDR3aa: CATSRTGVRSYEQYF

abundance: .
j_gene: TRBJ1-1
v_gene: TRBV15
d_gene: .
CDR3nt: TGTGCCACCAGCAGACAAGGGGGCACTGAAGCTTTCTTT
CDR3aa: CATSRQGGTEAFF

abundance: .
j_gene: TRBJ2-1
v_gene: TRBV30
d_gene: TRBD2
CDR3nt: TGTGCCTGGAGTAAGGAGCGGGGTTCCTACAATGAGCAGTTCTTC
CDR3aa: CAWSKERGSYNEQFF

abundance: .
j_gene: TRBJ2-7
v_gene: TRBV7-2
d_gene: .
CDR3nt: TGTGCCAGCAGCTTAGACCTCCCACTCGAGCAGTACTTC
CDR3aa: CASSLDLPLEQYF

abundance: .
j_gene: TRBJ2-7
v_gene: TRBV4-1
d_gene: .
CDR3nt: TGCGCCAGCAGCCAAGAACCGGCAGGTGGATCCTACGAGCAGTACTTC
CDR3aa: CASSQEPAGGSYEQYF

abundance: few
j_gene: TRBJ1-1
v_gene: TRBV6-5
d_gene: .
CDR3nt: TGTGCCAGCAGTTACAATGGTAGGGAAGCTTTCTTT
CDR3aa: CASSYNGREAFF

abundance: .
j_gene: TRBJ1-3
v_gene: TRBV5-1
d_gene: .
CDR3nt: TGCGCCAGCAGCTTGGCCGGGGGAAACACCATATATTTT
CDR3aa: CASSLAGGNTIYF

abundance: .
j_gene: TRBJ1-5
v_gene: TRBV6-5
d_gene: TRBD1
CDR3nt: TGTGCCAGCAGCAGGGGGATCGGCAATCAGCCCCAGCATTTT
CDR3aa: CASSRGIGNQPQHF

abundance: .
j_gene: TRBJ2-1
v_gene: TRBV11-3
d_gene: TRBD2
CDR3nt: TGTGCCAGCAGCTTGGGTACTAGCGGGAGAGTCGATGAGCAGTTCTTC
CDR3aa: CASSLGTSGRVDEQFF

abundance: .
j_gene: TRBJ2-1
v_gene: TRBV7-2
d_gene: .
CDR3nt: TGTGCCAGCAGCTTAGTCGGGAATGAGCAGTTCTTC
CDR3aa: CASSLVGNEQFF

abundance: .
j_gene: TRBJ1-6
v_gene: TRBV7-2
d_gene: TRBD1
CDR3nt: TGTGCCAGCAGCTTACCGGGACAGGATAATTCACCCCTCCACTTT
CDR3aa: CASSLPGQDNSPLHF

abundance: .
j_gene: TRBJ1-2
v_gene: TRBV19
d_gene: TRBD1
CDR3nt: TGTGCCAGTAGTATCTACAGGGGCAACTATGGCTACACCTTC
CDR3aa: CASSIYRGNYGYTF

abundance: .
j_gene: TRBJ1-2
v_gene: TRBV5-1
d_gene: .
CDR3nt: TGCGCCAGCAGCCCCGACAGGAGCGAGTATGGCTACACCTTC
CDR3aa: CASSPDRSEYGYTF

abundance: .
j_gene: TRBJ1-3
v_gene: TRBV15
d_gene: .
CDR3nt: TGTGCCACCAGCAGGCAGGGCCTCAAACACACCATATATTTT
CDR3aa: CATSRQGLKHTIYF

abundance: .
j_gene: TRBJ2-2
v_gene: TRBV28
d_gene: .
CDR3nt: TGTGCCAGCAGTTTTCGAGGTGGAGCCGGGGAGCTGTTTTTT
CDR3aa: CASSFRGGAGELFF

abundance: .
j_gene: TRBJ2-5
v_gene: TRBV10-1
d_gene: .
CDR3nt: TGCGCCAGCAGTGAGGTATACCAAGAGACCCAGTACTTC
CDR3aa: CASSEVYQETQYF

abundance: once
j_gene: TRBJ2-7
v_gene: TRBV15
d_gene: .
CDR3nt: TGTGCCACCAGCAGAGACCGGGGGGCTTACGAGCAGTACTTC
CDR3aa: CATSRDRGAYEQYF

abundance: .
j_gene: TRBJ2-3
v_gene: TRBV4-1
d_gene: .
CDR3nt: TGCGCCAGCAGCCAAGATTTCCCACACACAGATACGCAGTATTTT
CDR3aa: CASSQDFPHTDTQYF

abundance: .
j_gene: TRBJ2-7
v_gene: TRBV2
d_gene: .
CDR3nt: TGTGCCAGCAGGGGCCATACAGGGTACGAGCAGTACTTC
CDR3aa: CASRGHTGYEQYF

abundance: .
j_gene: TRBJ2-7
v_gene: TRBV29-1
d_gene: .
CDR3nt: TGCAGCGGAGGGAACCCAGCCTTTTACGAGCAGTACTTC
CDR3aa: CSGGNPAFYEQYF

abundance: .
j_gene: TRBJ1-2
v_gene: TRBV5-1
d_gene: .
CDR3nt: TGCGCCAGCAGCTTGGCTGGACAGCCTAACTATGGCTACACCTTC
CDR3aa: CASSLAGQPNYGYTF

abundance: .
j_gene: TRBJ2-7
v_gene: TRBV18
d_gene: .
CDR3nt: TGTGCCAGCTCACTGGGACTCATCCCATCCTACGAGCAGTACTTC
CDR3aa: CASSLGLIPSYEQYF

abundance: .
j_gene: TRBJ1-2
v_gene: TRBV18
d_gene: .
CDR3nt: TGTGCCAGCTCATCGGGGACGGACTATGGCTACACCTTC
CDR3aa: CASSSGTDYGYTF

abundance: .
j_gene: TRBJ2-1
v_gene: TRBV2
d_gene: .
CDR3nt: TGTGCCAGCAGTGTAGGCATCTCCTACAATGAGCAGTTCTTC
CDR3aa: CASSVGISYNEQFF

abundance: .
j_gene: TRBJ1-5
v_gene: TRBV19
d_gene: TRBD1
CDR3nt: TGTGCCAGTCGTCCGGGGGACAGAAGCAATCAGCCCCAGCATTTT
CDR3aa: CASRPGDRSNQPQHF

abundance: .
j_gene: TRBJ2-5
v_gene: TRBV6-5
d_gene: TRBD2
CDR3nt: TGTGCCAGCAGTTCGCGACTAGCGGGGTCATCAGAGACCCAGTACTTC
CDR3aa: CASSSRLAGSSETQYF

abundance: .
j_gene: TRBJ2-3
v_gene: TRBV10-3
d_gene: .
CDR3nt: TGTGCCATCAGTGACTTGGGGGCTGGGGGGGATACGCAGTATTTT
CDR3aa: CAISDLGAGGDTQYF

abundance: .
j_gene: TRBJ2-1
v_gene: TRBV9
d_gene: TRBD2
CDR3nt: TGTGCCAGCAGCGTAGAGCGGGAGATCTACAATGAGCAGTTCTTC
CDR3aa: CASSVEREIYNEQFF

abundance: .
j_gene: TRBJ2-5
v_gene: TRBV5-1
d_gene: .
CDR3nt: TGCGCCAGCAGCTTCTCGCACAAAGAGACCCAGTACTTC
CDR3aa: CASSFSHKETQYF

abundance: .
j_gene: TRBJ2-5
v_gene: TRBV4-1
d_gene: TRBD1
CDR3nt: TGCGCCAGCAGCCAAGGAGTTCGGGACAGTGAAGGGACCCAGTACTTC
CDR3aa: CASSQGVRDSEGTQYF

abundance: .
j_gene: TRBJ2-1
v_gene: TRBV5-1
d_gene: TRBD1
CDR3nt: TGCGCCAGCAGCCAGGGACCGGGACAGGGGGCTAATAATGAGCAGTTCTTC
CDR3aa: CASSQGPGQGANNEQFF

abundance: once
j_gene: TRBJ2-1
v_gene: TRBV12-5
d_gene: .
CDR3nt: TGTGCTAGTGGTTCCCCCCTGGCCAGGTCGTGGGATGAGCAGTTCTTC
CDR3aa: CASGSPLARSWDEQFF

abundance: .
j_gene: TRBJ2-7
v_gene: TRBV11-2
d_gene: .
CDR3nt: TGTGCCAGCAGGAGTGGGGGCTACGAGCAGTACTTC
CDR3aa: CASRSGGYEQYF

abundance: .
j_gene: TRBJ1-4
v_gene: TRBV6-6
d_gene: .
CDR3nt: TGTGCCAGCAGGTCCCCTCGGGGGACTACTAATGAAAAACTGTTTTTT
CDR3aa: CASRSPRGTTNEKLFF

abundance: once
j_gene: TRBJ2-5
v_gene: TRBV4-1
d_gene: TRBD2
CDR3nt: TGCGCCAGCAGCCAAGATTATGCAGCGGGGGGCCAGGAGACCCAGTACTTC
CDR3aa: CASSQDYAAGGQETQYF

abundance: .
j_gene: TRBJ2-3
v_gene: TRBV6-5
d_gene: .
CDR3nt: TGTGCCAGCAGTCTACAGGGGAGGACTACGGATACGCAGTATTTT
CDR3aa: CASSLQGRTTDTQYF

abundance: .
j_gene: TRBJ1-3
v_gene: TRBV27
d_gene: .
CDR3nt: TGTGCCAGCAGTGCCCGACCTGGAAACACCATATATTTT
CDR3aa: CASSARPGNTIYF

abundance: .
j_gene: TRBJ2-5
v_gene: TRBV5-1
d_gene: .
CDR3nt: TGCGCCAGCAGCTTGGAATCCGCGTACCAAGAGACCCAGTACTTC
CDR3aa: CASSLESAYQETQYF

abundance: .
j_gene: TRBJ2-3
v_gene: TRBV19
d_gene: TRBD1
CDR3nt: TGTGCCACCTGGGACAGGGCCGCGGAAGATACGCAGTATTTT
CDR3aa: CATWDRAAEDTQYF

abundance: .
j_gene: TRBJ1-5
v_gene: TRBV2
d_gene: .
CDR3nt: TGTGCCAGCAGTGATAACAGCAATCAGCCCCAGCATTTT
CDR3aa: CASSDNSNQPQHF

abundance: .
j_gene: TRBJ2-1
v_gene: TRBV27
d_gene: TRBD2
CDR3nt: TGTGCCAGCAGTTTGTGGGTGGCGGGGGGGAATGAGCAGTTCTTC
CDR3aa: CASSLWVAGGNEQFF